Each of the 7 T cell receptor beta chains below was sequenced from the same sample in a study of shared clonotypes between healthy human individuals (dated by TCRdb to the early 2020s). Library preparation was by the immunoSEQ multiplex PCR assay. TCRdb re-hosts the immuneACCESS table, in-frame sequences only. Its copies lack some clones; in the studies checked, an unresolved V gene accounts for under half of them, and the cause for the rest is not known. In this sample the table shows under 2,000,000 clones, about 94% of which occur a single time. The ten largest clones capture 0.95% to 1.5% of the sample. For the CD8 naive samples, CD45RO-negative cells were positively selected for CCR7, yielding a CD45RA+CCR7+ population from which TemRA cells were excluded. Sequenced material: naive CD8+ T cells sorted from blood. Sample cell subset or site, as interpreted from the label and publication: CD45RA+CCR7+. Every receptor here comes from a man aged 18-30 years in good health.

This rearrangement joins TRBV4-1 to TRBJ2-3; a possible D gene is TRBD2 (5 bases). This CDR3 is built from 16 residues. The V end lost 2 bases, the J end lost 2 bases, and 14 bases lay between the germline ends. From germline, CDR1 is MGHRA and CDR2 YSYEKL. The CDR3 spells CASSQRRGENTDTQYF. As DNA, the CDR3 is TGCGCCAGCAGCCAACGACGGGGAGAAAACACAGATACGCAGTATTTT.

V and J are TRBV9 and TRBJ2-5; 9 bases align to TRBD1. V shed 4 bases and J 4 bases; nucleotides not matched to a gene: 8. The CDR3 totals 15 residues. Germline V gene lookup returns CDR1 SGDLS and CDR2 YYNGEE. DNA of the CDR3: TGTGCCAGCAGCCCCTACAGGGGGCCGGCAGAGACCCAGTACTTC. It translates to CASSPYRGPAETQYF.

The rearrangement uses TRBV2 and TRBJ2-1, with D possibly being TRBD2 (5 bases). V was pared by 5 bases and J by 5 bases, with 13 bases between. The germline CDR1 and CDR2 sequences are SNHLY and FYNNEI. This CDR3 has 14 amino acids. CDR3: CASSRLEADNEQFF. CDR3 nucleotides: TGTGCCAGCAGTCGCCTGGAGGCAGACAATGAGCAGTTCTTC.

The CDR3 here is CASSIPGSTEAFF. For the CDR3, the DNA is TGTGCCAGTAGTATCCCAGGAAGCACTGAAGCTTTCTTT. This chain joins TRBV19 and TRBJ1-1; no reliable D call. Germline values: CDR1 LNHDA, CDR2 SQIVND (reference sequence). The CDR3 spans 13 residues. V gave up 3 bases and J gave up 4 bases, with 9 bases separating them.

The chain joins TRBV11-2 to TRBJ1-1; maybe TRBD1 (5 bases). Germline CDR1 and CDR2: SGHAT and FQNNGV. V lost 1 base, J lost 2 bases, and 11 bases lay in between. This CDR3 comprises 15 residues. DNA of the CDR3: TGTGCCAGCAGCTTAGGGGAGGGGTATAACACTGAAGCTTTCTTT. It encodes CASSLGEGYNTEAFF.

The chain uses TRBV5-6 and TRBJ2-7; 7 nucleotides line up with TRBD1. Germline lookup yields CDR1 SGHDT and CDR2 YYEEEE. The CDR3 has 13 residues. The trim removed 5 bases at V and 5 bases at J, leaving 7 bases unmatched. The CDR3 is CASSPDRDHEQYF. The CDR3 DNA reads as TGTGCCAGCAGTCCCGACAGGGACCACGAGCAGTACTTC.

As regards this clone: In the same sample, other DNA sequences code for this CDR3. This chain uses TRBV30 with TRBJ2-7, with D tentatively TRBD1 (6 bases). CDR3 length: 13 residues. Germline assignment: CDR1 GTSNPN and CDR2 SVGIG (reference sequence). Trimming took off 2 bases at V and 0 bases at J, with 8 bases between the two ends. DNA for the CDR3: TGTGCCTGGAGTCTGGACAGCTCCTACGAGCAGTACTTC. Its translation is CAWSLDSSYEQYF.